This is a list of T cell receptor beta chains from one sample in a study of T-cell reconstitution after alpha-beta-depleted transplantation in children. TCRdb analysed the PCR reads with MiXCR anew, one entry per CDR3 protein. Altogether about 17,000 distinct CDR3 sequences are present, about an eighth being singletons, with the ten largest covering 55% to 75%. Here the sequenced sample was PBMCs, mostly from graft donor cells, taken 180 days after TCRalphabeta/CD19-depleted stem cell transplant. All receptors come from a boy younger than two who had a stem cell transplant for Wiskott-Aldrich syndrome, so the T cells may come from the graft donor. The CDR3 runs from the conserved cysteine through the conserved F or W.

TRBV6-1 CASSEGRVSNQPQHF
TRBV5-1 CASSAGSTSTDTQYF
TRBV7-9 CASSGGGSSYNEQFF
TRBV7-9 CASSLRGWGPDTQYF
TRBV7-9 CASSWDRGYNQPQHF
TRBV14 CASSQVPGWSYNEQFF
TRBV15 CATSSIRLAANTGELFF
TRBV7-9 CASSSPGTEGYRNTEAFF
TRBV30 CALDLSSYNEQFF
TRBV20-1 CSASIDSGTKETQYF
TRBV6-2/TRBV6-3 CASSYGRGQETQYF
TRBV29-1 CSVVTGTGVKGYTF
TRBV15 CATSSVWGVGNQPQHF
TRBV25-1 CASSVGGVTYGYTF
TRBV7-9 CASSLVGSTGNTIYF
TRBV20-1 CSAPGQILTEAFF
TRBV10-1 CASTLGGPNTEAFF
TRBV12-3/TRBV12-4 CASSGWGTTDTQYF
TRBV15 CATSRSRDKTHREQFF
TRBV7-9 CASTLGRTYNEQFF
TRBV9 CASSVDYSPSYEQYF
TRBV12-2 CASRPYGYTF
TRBV28 CASSLSLYGDPYEQYF
TRBV10-3 CAISEGRQGYQPQHF
TRBV5-1 CASSYGQEETQYF
TRBV5-1 CASSLGQREKLFF
TRBV15 CATSRVRDSPDGGYTF
TRBV29-1 CSVEVRGHYGYTF
TRBV15 CATSRDRRERSDTQYF
TRBV5-1 CASSLRSATTNEKLFF
TRBV28 CASSLFRFNQPQHF
TRBV5-6 CASSFLGGYEQYF
TRBV6-5 CASSSRQGLRNTEAFF
TRBV3-1 CASSQDPWTGGGEQYF
TRBV7-9 CASSVFGNEQFF
TRBV3-1 CASSRTSYEQYF
TRBV5-1 CASEPSGLGAYNEQFF
TRBV6-5 CASSSVGGLDGYTF
TRBV30 CAWSVWETQYF
TRBV2 CASSLEGGDTEAFF
TRBV5-1 CASSLIENEQFF
TRBV12-3/TRBV12-4 CASSFRSGPGANVLTF
TRBV3-1 CASSRTSTYEQYF
TRBV7-9 CASSLLASSYNEQFF
TRBV20-1 CSASTGDRGTYEQYF
TRBV7-6 CASSLGIGVTGNTIYF
TRBV7-6 CASSLGGRQETQYF
TRBV5-1 CASSLKQGGEAFF
TRBV3-1 CASSSLGTPRRF
TRBV28 CASSFNRRSVASYEQYF
TRBV11-2 CASSPRTGGFEQFF
TRBV20-1 CSARDDLGREREKLFF
TRBV5-1 CASSLSTSVGEQFF
TRBV5-1 CASSLGLAGISSYNEQFF
TRBV10-1 CATSRGTTTDTQYF
TRBV20-1 CSASGRDRPRRQFF
TRBV11-2 CASSLDGTSYNEQFF
TRBV4-1 CASSHITGTRSYEQYF
TRBV20-1 CSARLDRGIGTEAFF
TRBV24-1 CATSDRGRLGQFF